Each of the 13 T cell receptor beta chains below was sequenced from the same sample in a study of T cells in Graves' hyperthyroidism and ophthalmopathy. Authors of the study amplified TCR beta CDR3 regions from RNA transcripts. TCR CDR3 regions were first amplified by RT-PCR with HTBI primers. TCRdb re-derived calls from the multiplex PCR reads in MiXCR, one entry per CDR3 protein. The sample lists around 390,000 distinct CDR3 sequences, about 15% seen once, with less than 20% in the top ten. The source material was blood. The receptors come from a woman aged 25 to 39 with Graves' ophthalmopathy.

The CDR3 loop reads CSVEVSGGEDTQYF. The CDR3 coding sequence is TGCAGCGTTGAAGTTAGCGGGGGCGAAGATACGCAGTATTTT. The gene calls are TRBV29-1 and TRBJ2-3; 9 bases map to TRBD2. The J segment lost 5 bases and the V segment lost 1 base, leaving 4 bases of the junction unmatched. Per the germline V gene, CDR1 is SQVTM and CDR2 is ANQGSEA. This CDR3 contains 14 residues.

This clonotype was seen repeatedly, ten times or more. This sequence joins TRBV20-1 and TRBJ1-5; 8 bases are a match to TRBD1. This CDR3 has 15 amino acids. CDR1 and CDR2 from the germline V gene are DFQATT and SNEGSKA (reference sequence). The V segment lost 3 bases and the J segment 2 bases; nucleotides outside the gene matches: 6. The CDR3 sequence is CSASPTGAGNQPQHF. The CDR3 DNA sequence: TGCAGTGCTAGCCCGACAGGGGCCGGCAATCAGCCCCAGCATTTT.

This clonotype was detected many times. The junction departs from the called germline gene at one end, perhaps through a read error. CDR3 in DNA: TGTGCCAGCCCACCTTTAGGGCACAATCAGCCCCAGCATTTT. Translated, it gives CASPPLGHNQPQHF. The chain employs TRBV18 and TRBJ1-5; D uncertain. The CDR3 is 14 residues long. Germline V CDR1 and CDR2: KGHSH, LQKENI. Full variable domain (missing parts from reference TRBV18 and TRBJ1-5): NAGVMQNPRHLVRRRGQEARLRCSPMKGHSHVYWYRQLPEEGLKFMVYLQKENIIDESGMPKERFSAEFPKEGPSILRIQQVVRGDSAAYFCASPPLGHNQPQHFGDGTRLSIL.

This clonotype has a count of ten or more. The chain joins TRBV18 to TRBJ1-4, with D perhaps matching TRBD1 (6 bases). The CDR3 runs to 12 residues. From germline, CDR1 is KGHSH and CDR2 LQKENI. V shed 11 bases and J shed 5 bases, with 12 bases lying between them. CDR3 DNA sequence: TGTGCCGGGGGCGGCCCGAATGAAAAACTGTTTTTT. This codes for CAGGGPNEKLFF.

This clonotype showed up many times. The chain couples TRBV7-8 to TRBJ1-5, with D possibly being TRBD1 (5 bases). The CDR3 length is 15 residues. The V end lost 5 bases, the J end lost 4 bases, and 15 bases lay between the germline ends. CDR1 is SGHVS, CDR2 FQNEAQ, per germline. CDR3 in DNA: TGTGCCAGCAGCCCGGACATCTCTGGTAATCAGCCCCAGCATTTT. Translation gives CASSPDISGNQPQHF.

This clonotype has just a few counts. V usage is TRBV10-1 and J usage is TRBJ2-5; D ambiguous. Germline assignment: CDR1 WNHNN and CDR2 SYGVQD (reference sequence). This CDR3 comprises 12 residues. Deletions cut 0 bases from V and 4 bases from J, with 3 bases between. The CDR3: CASSESAETQYF. DNA of the CDR3: TGCGCCAGCAGTGAGTCGGCAGAGACCCAGTACTTC.

The chain couples TRBV19 to TRBJ1-6; D is perhaps TRBD1 (6 bases). CDR1 is LNHDA and CDR2 is SQIVND in the germline V gene (reference sequence). The CDR3 is 13 amino acids. V was cut by 8 bases and J by 11 bases, with 16 bases left in between. The CDR3 reads CASSTDSLAPLHF. CDR3 bases: TGTGCCAGTTCGACGGACAGCCTCGCACCCCTCCACTTT. Full variable domain (outside the CDR3, taken from reference TRBV19 and TRBJ1-6): DGGITQSPKYLFRKEGQNVTLSCEQNLNHDAMYWYRQDPGQGLRLIYYSQIVNDFQKGDIAEGYSVSREKKESFPLTVTSAQKNPTAFYLCASSTDSLAPLHFGNGTRLTVT.

This clonotype was seen repeatedly, ten times or more. This chain's CDR3 is CASSFLLSSGTGGEETQYF. As DNA, the CDR3 is TGTGCCAGCAGTTTCCTCCTATCCTCCGGGACAGGGGGCGAGGAGACCCAGTACTTC. The gene calls are TRBV28 and TRBJ2-5, with 12 nucleotides matching TRBD1. CDR1 is MDHEN and CDR2 is SYDVKM in the germline V gene. The CDR3 loop spans 19 amino acids. The V gene end was trimmed by 3 bases and the J gene end by 5 bases; junction bases not matched to a gene: 16.

The rearrangement links TRBV6-4 to TRBJ2-3; 8 nucleotides line up with TRBD2. CDR3 length: 15 residues. Germline CDR1 MRHNA, CDR2 SNTAGT. The V gene end was trimmed by 3 bases and the J gene end by 5 bases; junction bases not matched to a gene: 7. In DNA, the CDR3 is TGTGCCAGCAGTGAGAAAGCGGGGGAGAAAGATACGCAGTATTTT. Amino acid sequence: CASSEKAGEKDTQYF.

In its sample, this clonotype was seen many times. The V call is TRBV28, the J call TRBJ1-2, with unresolved D. CDR3 size: 14 residues. Germline CDR1 reads MDHEN; CDR2 reads SYDVKM. Trimming took 4 bases from V and 5 from J, leaving 14 bases between them. CDR3 residues: CASSYGIITYGYTF. DNA for the CDR3: TGTGCCAGCAGTTACGGCATCATTACTTATGGCTACACCTTC.

Ten or more counts support this clonotype. The rearrangement uses TRBV2 and TRBJ2-7; 9 bases fit TRBD1. The CDR3 has 14 residues. The V gene's germline CDR1 is SNHLY and CDR2 FYNNEI. Trimming cost V 5 bases and J 2 bases; bases outside gene matches: 4. In nucleotides, the CDR3 is TGTGCCAGCAGTTGGACAGGGGCCCCCTACGAGCAGTACTTC. Translating it yields CASSWTGAPYEQYF.

This clonotype was counted ten times or more. DNA of the CDR3: TGCAGCGTTGAGGTGCCTAGCGGGGAACGTACAGATACGCAGTATTTT. Translation: CSVEVPSGERTDTQYF. This rearrangement joins TRBV29-1 to TRBJ2-3; 9 nucleotides agree with TRBD2. The CDR3 totals 16 residues. V was clipped by 3 bases and J by 3 bases; unmatched bases: 10. From germline, CDR1 is SQVTM and CDR2 ANQGSEA.

This clonotype appeared many times. The rearrangement links TRBV20-1 to TRBJ1-1, with 9 bases aligning to TRBD1. The germline V gene encodes CDR1 DFQATT and CDR2 SNEGSKA (reference sequence). CDR3 length: 15 residues. Trimming at V came to 2 bases and at J to 4 bases, leaving 8 bases not matched to a gene. The CDR3 DNA reads as TGCAGTGCTAGACCAACGGACAGGGGTCCCACTGAAGCTTTCTTT. It translates to CSARPTDRGPTEAFF.